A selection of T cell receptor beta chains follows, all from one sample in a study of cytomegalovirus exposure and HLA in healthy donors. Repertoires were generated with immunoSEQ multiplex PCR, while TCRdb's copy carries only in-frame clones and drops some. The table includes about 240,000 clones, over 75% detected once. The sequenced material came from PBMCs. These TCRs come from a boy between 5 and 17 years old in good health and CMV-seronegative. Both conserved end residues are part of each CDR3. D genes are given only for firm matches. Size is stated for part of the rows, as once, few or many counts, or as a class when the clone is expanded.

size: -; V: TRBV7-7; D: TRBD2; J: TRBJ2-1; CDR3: CASSPSGGNNEQFF; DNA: TGTGCTAGCAGCCCTAGCGGGGGGAACAATGAGCAGTTCTTC
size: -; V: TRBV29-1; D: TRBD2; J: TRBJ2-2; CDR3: CSVLLAGLNTGELFF; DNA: TGCAGCGTTCTCCTAGCGGGGTTAAACACCGGGGAGCTGTTTTTT
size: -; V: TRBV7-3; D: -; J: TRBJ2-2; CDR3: CASSLLAGELFF; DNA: TGTGCCAGCAGCCTATTGGCCGGGGAGCTGTTTTTT
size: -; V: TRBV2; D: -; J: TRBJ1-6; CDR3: CASSVMRTGYNSPLHF; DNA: TGTGCCAGCAGTGTCATGCGGACGGGGTATAATTCACCCCTCCACTTT
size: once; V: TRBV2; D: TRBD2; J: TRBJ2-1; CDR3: CASQLSGGPYNEQFF; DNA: TGTGCCAGCCAACTCAGCGGGGGCCCCTACAATGAGCAGTTCTTC
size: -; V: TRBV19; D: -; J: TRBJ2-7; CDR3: CASSTSGVSYEQYF; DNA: TGTGCCAGTAGTACCTCGGGGGTCTCCTACGAGCAGTACTTC
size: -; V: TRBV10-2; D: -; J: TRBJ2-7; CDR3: CASSPGTLKYF; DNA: TGCGCCAGCAGTCCCGGGACTCTAAAGTACTTC
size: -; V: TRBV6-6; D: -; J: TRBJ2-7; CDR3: CASSYQGNSYEQYF; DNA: TGTGCCAGCAGTTACCAGGGGAACTCCTACGAGCAGTACTTC
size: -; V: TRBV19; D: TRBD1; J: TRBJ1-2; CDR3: CASSSRPGQGDGYTF; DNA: TGTGCCAGTAGTAGCAGACCGGGACAGGGAGATGGCTACACCTTC
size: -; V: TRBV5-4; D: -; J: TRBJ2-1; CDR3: CASSFRREQFF; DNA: TGTGCCAGCAGCTTCCGGCGGGAGCAGTTCTTC
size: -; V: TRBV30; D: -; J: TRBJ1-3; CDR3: CAWTRGFDGNTIYF; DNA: TGTGCCTGGACTAGGGGGTTCGATGGAAACACCATATATTTT
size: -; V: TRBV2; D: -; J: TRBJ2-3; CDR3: CASSRDRDSQEDTQYF; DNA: TGTGCCAGCAGTCGGGACCGGGACTCCCAAGAAGATACGCAGTATTTT
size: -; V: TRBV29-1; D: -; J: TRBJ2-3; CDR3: CSVASGTKEYF; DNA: -
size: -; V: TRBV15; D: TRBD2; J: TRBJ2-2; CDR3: CATSSLAGANTGELFF; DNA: TGTGCCACCAGCAGCCTAGCGGGGGCCAACACCGGGGAGCTGTTTTTT
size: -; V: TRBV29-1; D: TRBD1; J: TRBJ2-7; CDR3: CSVDSEQGGYEQYF; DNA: TGCAGCGTTGACTCCGAACAGGGGGGCTACGAGCAGTACTTC
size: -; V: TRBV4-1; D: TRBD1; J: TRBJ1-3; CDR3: CASSHPGGQALYF; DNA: TGCGCCAGCAGCCACCCCGGGGGACAGGCCCTATATTTT
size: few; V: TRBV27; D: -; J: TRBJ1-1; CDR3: CASSTDRFGDEAFF; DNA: TGTGCCAGCAGTACAGACAGGTTTGGGGATGAAGCTTTCTTT
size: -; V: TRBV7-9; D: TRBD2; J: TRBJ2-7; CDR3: CASSLAPVTSGRSGYEQYF; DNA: TGTGCCAGCAGCTTAGCGCCTGTAACTAGCGGGAGGAGTGGGTACGAGCAGTACTTC
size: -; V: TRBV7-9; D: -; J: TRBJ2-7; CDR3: CASSWGPSYEQYF; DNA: TGTGCCAGCAGCTGGGGGCCGTCCTACGAGCAGTACTTC
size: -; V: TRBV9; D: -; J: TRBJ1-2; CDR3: CASSVRQVGYGYTF; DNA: TGTGCCAGCAGCGTTCGCCAGGTCGGCTATGGCTACACCTTC
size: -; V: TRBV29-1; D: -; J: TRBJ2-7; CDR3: CSVVTGGAYEQYF; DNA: TGCAGCGTTGTCACCGGAGGCGCCTACGAGCAGTACTTC
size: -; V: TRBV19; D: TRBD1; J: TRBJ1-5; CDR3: CASSILGGGQPQHF; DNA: TGTGCCAGTAGTATTTTAGGGGGCGGTCAGCCCCAGCATTTT
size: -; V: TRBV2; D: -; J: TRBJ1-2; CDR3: CASSEIRQGADGYTF; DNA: TGTGCCAGCAGTGAGATCCGGCAAGGGGCAGATGGCTACACCTTC
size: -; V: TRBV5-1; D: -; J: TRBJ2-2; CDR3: CASSWGGGSDGELFF; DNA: TGCGCCAGCAGCTGGGGCGGGGGCTCGGACGGGGAGCTGTTTTTT
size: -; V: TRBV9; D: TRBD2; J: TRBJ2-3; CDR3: CASSVAGGPWRDTQYF; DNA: TGTGCCAGCAGCGTAGCGGGAGGGCCCTGGCGAGATACGCAGTATTTT
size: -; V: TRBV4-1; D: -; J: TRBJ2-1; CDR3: CASSQVNLVAYGEQFF; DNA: TGCGCCAGCAGCCAAGTGAATCTAGTTGCGTACGGTGAGCAGTTCTTC
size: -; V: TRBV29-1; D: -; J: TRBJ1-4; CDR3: CSDRQVLNEKLFF; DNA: TGCAGCGACAGACAGGTCCTTAATGAAAAACTGTTTTTT
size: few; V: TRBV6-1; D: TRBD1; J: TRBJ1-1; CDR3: CASSTGQGEGTEAFF; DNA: TGTGCCAGCAGTACCGGACAGGGGGAAGGGACTGAAGCTTTCTTT
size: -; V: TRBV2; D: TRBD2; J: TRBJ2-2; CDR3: CASSGRVDTGELFF; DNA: TGTGCCAGCAGCGGGAGGGTCGACACCGGGGAGCTGTTTTTT
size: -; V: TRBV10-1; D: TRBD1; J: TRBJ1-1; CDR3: CASSAGQGRMNTEAFF; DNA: TGCGCCAGCAGTGCCGGACAGGGGCGAATGAACACTGAAGCTTTCTTT
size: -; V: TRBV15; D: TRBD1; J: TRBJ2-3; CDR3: CATSRGRGQGVVQYF; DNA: TGTGCCACCAGCAGGGGCCGGGGACAGGGGGTCGTACAGTATTTT
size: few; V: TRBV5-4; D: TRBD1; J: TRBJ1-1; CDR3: CASSLDGVRGQRNTEAFF; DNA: TGTGCCAGCAGCTTGGATGGGGTCAGGGGGCAACGGAACACTGAAGCTTTCTTT
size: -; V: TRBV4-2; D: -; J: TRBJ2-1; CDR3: CASSQGWRSPSYNEQFF; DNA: TGTGCCAGCAGCCAGGGCTGGCGTTCACCCTCCTACAATGAGCAGTTCTTC
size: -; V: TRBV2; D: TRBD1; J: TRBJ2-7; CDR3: CASSSDRGVYEQYF; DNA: TGTGCCAGCAGTTCCGACAGGGGGGTATACGAGCAGTACTTC
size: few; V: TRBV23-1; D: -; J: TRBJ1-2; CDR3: CASSRWREDYGYTF; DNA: TGCGCCAGCAGCCGATGGAGGGAGGACTATGGCTACACCTTC
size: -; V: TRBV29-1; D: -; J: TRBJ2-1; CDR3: CSVMRQGSSWGYNEQFF; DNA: TGCAGCGTTATGAGGCAGGGGTCGTCGTGGGGTTACAATGAGCAGTTCTTC
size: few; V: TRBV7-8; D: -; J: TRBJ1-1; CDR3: CASSPLSGTDEAFF; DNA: TGTGCCAGCAGCCCATTAAGCGGGACGGATGAAGCTTTCTTT
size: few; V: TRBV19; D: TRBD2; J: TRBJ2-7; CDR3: CASSLSGGGYEQYF; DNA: TGTGCCAGTAGCCTTAGCGGGGGAGGCTACGAGCAGTACTTC
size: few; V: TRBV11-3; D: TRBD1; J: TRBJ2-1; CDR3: CASSFQTGGEQFF; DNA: TGTGCCAGCAGCTTCCAGACAGGGGGTGAGCAGTTCTTC
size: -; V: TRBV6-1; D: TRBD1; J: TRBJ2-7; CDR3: CASSEGQGSSYEQYF; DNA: TGTGCCAGCAGTGAGGGACAGGGAAGCTCCTACGAGCAGTACTTC
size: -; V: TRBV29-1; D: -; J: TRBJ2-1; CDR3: CSVGSPLQDVQFF; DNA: TGCAGCGTTGGTTCCCCACTCCAGGATGTACAGTTCTTC
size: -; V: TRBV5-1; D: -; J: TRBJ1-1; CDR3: CASSRDRNQAFF; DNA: TGCGCCAGCAGCAGAGACAGGAACCAAGCTTTCTTT
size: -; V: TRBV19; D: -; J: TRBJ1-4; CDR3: CASSIFTSKEKLFF; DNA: TGTGCCAGTAGTATCTTCACATCGAAAGAAAAACTGTTTTTT
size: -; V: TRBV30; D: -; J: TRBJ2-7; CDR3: CAWGQDTYEQYF; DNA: TGTGCCTGGGGTCAGGACACCTACGAGCAGTACTTC
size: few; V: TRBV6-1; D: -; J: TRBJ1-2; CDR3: CASSGRENYGYTF; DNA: TGTGCCAGCAGTGGGAGAGAAAACTATGGCTACACCTTC
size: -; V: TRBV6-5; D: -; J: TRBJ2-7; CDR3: CASSQNYRPAYEQYF; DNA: TGTGCCAGCAGTCAAAACTACCGACCCGCCTACGAGCAGTACTTC
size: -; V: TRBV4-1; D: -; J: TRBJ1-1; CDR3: CASSHLGRSATEAFF; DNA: TGCGCCAGCAGCCACCTAGGGAGGTCTGCCACTGAAGCTTTCTTT
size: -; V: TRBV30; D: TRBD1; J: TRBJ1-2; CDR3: CAWGFIGTELYGYTF; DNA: TGTGCCTGGGGTTTCATAGGGACAGAACTTTATGGCTACACCTTC
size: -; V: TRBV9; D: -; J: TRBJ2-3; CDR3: CASSEGQGRGTDTQYF; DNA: TGTGCCAGCAGCGAGGGGCAGGGAAGGGGCACAGATACGCAGTATTTT
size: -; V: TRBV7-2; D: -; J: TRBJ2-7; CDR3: CASSLRVLAPSSYEQYF; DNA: TGTGCCAGCAGCTTACGGGTTCTAGCGCCGAGCTCCTACGAGCAGTACTTC
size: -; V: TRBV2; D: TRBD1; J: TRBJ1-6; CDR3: CASSEAWGQINSPLHF; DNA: TGTGCCAGCAGTGAAGCGTGGGGACAGATAAATTCACCCCTCCACTTT
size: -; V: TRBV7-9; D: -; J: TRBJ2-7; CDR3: CSSSFGERVSYEQYF; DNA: TGTTCCAGCAGCTTTGGAGAGCGGGTCTCCTACGAGCAGTACTTC